This record covers a single T cell receptor beta chain. Its matching antigen is unknown. The junction departs from germline at one end; a sequencing error may be responsible. RNA was extracted from bulk tissue without any cell sorting. Germline CDR1 and CDR2: SGHAT and FQNNGV. This CDR3 is built from 13 residues. These data originate in a study of tumor and adjacent non-tumor tissue in lung cancer. Study overall: There were around 11 adenocarcinoma, 2 squamous cell carcinoma and 1 small cell lung cancer cases. Findings and limits, study-wide: Patients with more diverse tumor TCRs had worse survival. Significantly higher TCR diversity was found in tumor than normal lung.

The library came from three nested PCR rounds adapted from ARM-PCR protocols. TCRdb redid the calling of the multiplex PCR reads with MiXCR, one entry per CDR3 protein. The sample has about 200,000 distinct CDR3 sequences, 70% to 75% seen once. This chain links TRBV11-2 with TRBJ1-5; possible D gene TRBD1, 6 bases. The sequencing sample was made of lung tumor tissue. This TCR was sampled from a man in his 60s with non-small cell lung cancer. CDR3 DNA: TGTGCCATCAGCTTAGGCCAGGGACAACCCCAGCATTTT. This codes for CAISLGQGQPQHF.